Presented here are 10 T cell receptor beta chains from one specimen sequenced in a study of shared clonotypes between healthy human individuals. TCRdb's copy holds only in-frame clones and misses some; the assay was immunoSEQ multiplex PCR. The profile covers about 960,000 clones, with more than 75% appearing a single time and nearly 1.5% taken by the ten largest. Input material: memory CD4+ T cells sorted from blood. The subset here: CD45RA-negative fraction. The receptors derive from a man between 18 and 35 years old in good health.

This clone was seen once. This chain's CDR3 is CASSPPAGNRAGNTIYF. CDR3 in DNA: TGTGCCAGCTCACCACCGGCGGGCAACAGGGCCGGAAACACCATATATTTT. This chain connects TRBV18 to TRBJ1-3; D is perhaps TRBD1 (6 bases). Trimming took 0 bases from V and 4 from J, leaving 16 bases between them. This CDR3 is 17 amino acids long. Germline V lookup: CDR1 KGHSH, CDR2 LQKENI.

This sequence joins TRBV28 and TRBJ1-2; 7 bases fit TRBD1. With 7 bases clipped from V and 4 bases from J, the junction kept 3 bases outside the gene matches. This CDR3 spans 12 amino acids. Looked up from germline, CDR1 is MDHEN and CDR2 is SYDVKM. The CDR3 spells CASKDRLYGYTF. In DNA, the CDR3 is TGTGCCAGCAAGGACAGGCTCTATGGCTACACCTTC.

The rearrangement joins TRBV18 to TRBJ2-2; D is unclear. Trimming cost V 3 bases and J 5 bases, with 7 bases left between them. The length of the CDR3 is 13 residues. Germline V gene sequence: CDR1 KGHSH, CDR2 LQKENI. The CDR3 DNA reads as TGTGCCAGCTCACCCCCCAAAACCGGGGAGCTGTTTTTT. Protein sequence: CASSPPKTGELFF. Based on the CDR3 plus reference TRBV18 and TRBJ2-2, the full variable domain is NAGVMQNPRHLVRRRGQEARLRCSPMKGHSHVYWYRQLPEEGLKFMVYLQKENIIDESGMPKERFSAEFPKEGPSILRIQQVVRGDSAAYFCASSPPKTGELFFGEGSRLTVL.

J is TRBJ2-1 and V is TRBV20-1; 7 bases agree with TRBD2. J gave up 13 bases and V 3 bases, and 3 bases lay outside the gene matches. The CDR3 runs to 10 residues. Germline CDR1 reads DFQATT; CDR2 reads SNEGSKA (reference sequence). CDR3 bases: TGCAGTGCTAGTCCGGGACTACAGTTCTTC. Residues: CSASPGLQFF.

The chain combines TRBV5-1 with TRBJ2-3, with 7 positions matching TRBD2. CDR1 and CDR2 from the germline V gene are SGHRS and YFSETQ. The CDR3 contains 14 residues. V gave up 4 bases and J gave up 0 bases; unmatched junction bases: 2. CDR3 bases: TGCGCCAGCAGCGGCGGGAGAAGCACAGATACGCAGTATTTT. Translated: CASSGGRSTDTQYF.

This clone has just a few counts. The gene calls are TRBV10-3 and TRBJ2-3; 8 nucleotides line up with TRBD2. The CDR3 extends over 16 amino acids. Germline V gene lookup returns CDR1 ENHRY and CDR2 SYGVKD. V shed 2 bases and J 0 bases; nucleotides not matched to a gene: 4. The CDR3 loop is CAISERERGSTDTQYF. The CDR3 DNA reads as TGTGCCATCAGTGAGAGGGAGCGGGGGAGCACAGATACGCAGTATTTT.

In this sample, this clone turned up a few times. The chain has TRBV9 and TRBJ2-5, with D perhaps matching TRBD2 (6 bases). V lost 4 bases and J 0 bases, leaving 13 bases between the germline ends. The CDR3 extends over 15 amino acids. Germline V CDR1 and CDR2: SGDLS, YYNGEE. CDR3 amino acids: CASSKLGGDQETQYF. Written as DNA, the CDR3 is TGTGCCAGCAGCAAACTAGGCGGGGACCAAGAGACCCAGTACTTC.

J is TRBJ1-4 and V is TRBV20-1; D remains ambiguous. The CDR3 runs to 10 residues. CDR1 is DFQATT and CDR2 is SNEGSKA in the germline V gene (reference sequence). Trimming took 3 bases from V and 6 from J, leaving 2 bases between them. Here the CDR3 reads CSASYEKLFF. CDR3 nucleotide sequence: TGCAGTGCTAGTTATGAAAAACTGTTTTTT.

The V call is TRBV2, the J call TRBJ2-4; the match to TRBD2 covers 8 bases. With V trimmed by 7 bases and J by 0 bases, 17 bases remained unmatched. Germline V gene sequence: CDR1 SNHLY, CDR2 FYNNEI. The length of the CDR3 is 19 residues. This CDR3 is CASIGIAGFEALAKNIQYF. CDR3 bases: TGTGCCAGCATTGGGATAGCGGGATTCGAGGCACTAGCCAAAAACATTCAGTACTTC. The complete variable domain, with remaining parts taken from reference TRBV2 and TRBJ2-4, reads EPEVTQTPSHQVTQMGQEVILRCVPISNHLYFYWYRQILGQKVEFLVSFYNNEISEKSEIFDDQFSVERPDGSNFTLKIRSTKLEDSAMYFCASIGIAGFEALAKNIQYFGAGTRLSVL.

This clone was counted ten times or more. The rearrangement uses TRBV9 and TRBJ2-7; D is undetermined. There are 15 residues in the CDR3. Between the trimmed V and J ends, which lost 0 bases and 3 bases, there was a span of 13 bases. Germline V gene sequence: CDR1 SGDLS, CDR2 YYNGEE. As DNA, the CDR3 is TGTGCCAGCAGCGTAGCTCTGGCGGAGTTCTACGAGCAGTACTTC. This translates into CASSVALAEFYEQYF.